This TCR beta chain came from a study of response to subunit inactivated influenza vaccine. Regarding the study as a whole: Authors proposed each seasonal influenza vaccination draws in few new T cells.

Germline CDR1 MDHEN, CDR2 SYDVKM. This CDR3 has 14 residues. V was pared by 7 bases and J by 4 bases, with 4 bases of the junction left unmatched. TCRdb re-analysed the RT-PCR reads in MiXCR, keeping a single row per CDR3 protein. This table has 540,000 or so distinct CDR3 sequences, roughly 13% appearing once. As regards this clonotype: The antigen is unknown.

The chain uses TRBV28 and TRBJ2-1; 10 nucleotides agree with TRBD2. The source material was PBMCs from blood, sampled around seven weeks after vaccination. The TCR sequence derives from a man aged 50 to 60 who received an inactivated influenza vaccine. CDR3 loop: CASIVAGGYNEQFF. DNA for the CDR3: TGTGCCAGCATCGTAGCGGGGGGTTACAATGAGCAGTTCTTC.